This section outlines one TCR beta chain sequence together with its context. These data are taken from a study of blood T cell repertoires in COVID-19. As for the study in general: Acute and convalescent COVID-19 samples came from the United States, Italy and Spain. The cDNA or gDNA used as material had been derived from T cells, B-cell-depleted T cells, or PBMCs.

Using immunoSEQ multiplex PCR, the repertoire was profiled, and TCRdb retains in-frame clones only, with some absent. The repertoire consists of 26,000 or so clones, with approximately 90% occurring once and the leading ten covering 5.4%. CDR1 is SGHKS and CDR2 is YYEKEE in the germline V gene (reference sequence). The CDR3 length is 18 residues. Trimming took off 0 bases at V and 4 bases at J, with 17 bases between the two ends. The rearrangement uses TRBV5-5 and TRBJ2-6, with a weak D call TRBD2 (5 bases). The sample was peripheral blood. This sequence was found in a man in his fifties or sixties with active COVID-19. CDR3: CASSLAPIFGSGANVLTF. In DNA form, the CDR3 reads TGTGCCAGCAGCTTGGCCCCTATCTTTGGGAGCGGGGCCAACGTCCTGACTTTC.